Listed below are T cell receptor beta chains from one sample, sequenced in a study of CDR3 diversity in severe acne. One entry per CDR3 protein results from TCRdb running MiXCR on the PCR reads. The table has tens of thousands of distinct CDR3 sequences, under 65% seen once; the top ten hold over 11%. The material sequenced was blood. The receptors stem from a male donor in good health, without acne. The CDR3 runs from the conserved cysteine through the conserved F or W. D genes are given only for firm matches. Where a row states a size, it is once, few, many or the class of an expanded clone; other rows omit it.

D gene | clone size | J gene | V gene | CDR3 protein | CDR3 DNA
- | - | TRBJ2-7 | TRBV2 | CASSYGKQVDEQYF | TGTGCCAGCAGCTACGGGAAACAAGTGGACGAGCAGTACTTC
- | - | TRBJ2-7 | TRBV24-1 | CAAPGTYEQYF | TGTGCCGCCCCAGGGACCTACGAGCAGTACTTC
- | many | TRBJ1-2 | TRBV15 | CATSTVERSLGYTF | TGTGCCACCAGCACAGTGGAGAGGAGTCTCGGCTACACCTTC
- | - | TRBJ1-1 | TRBV10-3 | CAFRVGVMNTEAFF | TGTGCCTTCAGGGTAGGGGTAATGAACACTGAAGCTTTCTTT
- | many | TRBJ1-4 | TRBV6-6 | CASSGNEKLFF | TGTGCCAGCAGCGGAAATGAAAAACTGTTTTTT
- | medium-sized | TRBJ2-7 | TRBV20-1 | CSASHRYEQYF | TGCAGTGCTAGTCACAGATACGAGCAGTACTTC
TRBD1 | - | TRBJ2-2 | TRBV12-3/TRBV12-4 | CASSLGLLSRGNTGELVF | TGTGCCAGCAGTCTAGGTCTGTTGTCCAGGGGGAACACCGGGGAGCTGGTTTTT
TRBD1 | - | TRBJ1-2 | TRBV10-3 | CAIIARQGEGGYTF | TGTGCCATCATCGCTAGACAGGGGGAGGGTGGCTACACCTTC
- | - | TRBJ2-3 | TRBV7-2 | CASSGQGGGHTDTQYF | TGTGCCAGCAGCGGGCAGGGCGGGGGCCACACAGATACGCAGTATTTT
TRBD2 | few | TRBJ2-7 | TRBV24-1 | CATSDRTGGNEQYF | TGTGCCACCAGTGATAGGACGGGAGGGAACGAGCAGTACTTC
- | many | TRBJ1-2 | TRBV11-2 | CASSLLWSGYGYTF | TGTGCCAGCAGCTTATTATGGTCGGGCTATGGCTACACCTTC
- | - | TRBJ1-2 | TRBV25-1 | CASQEKGLNYGYTF | TGTGCCAGCCAAGAGAAGGGCCTTAACTATGGCTACACCTTC
- | many | TRBJ2-6 | TRBV29-1 | CSVGGSKDSGANVLTF | TGCAGCGTGGGGGGCAGTAAGGATTCTGGGGCCAACGTCCTGACTTTC
- | few | TRBJ1-3 | TRBV29-1 | CSVIKGQGGSGNTIYF | TGCAGCGTCATCAAGGGGCAGGGAGGCTCTGGAAACACCATATATTTT
TRBD1 | once | TRBJ2-7 | TRBV25-1 | CASSDRDRDNYEQYF | TGTGCCAGTAGTGACCGGGACAGGGACAACTACGAGCAGTACTTC
TRBD2 | - | TRBJ2-5 | TRBV24-1 | CATSWGGDEETQYF | TGTGCCACCAGTTGGGGGGGAGATGAAGAGACCCAGTACTTC
- | - | TRBJ2-6 | TRBV5-4 | CASSLEAASGANVLTF | TGTGCCAGCAGCTTGGAGGCAGCTTCTGGGGCCAACGTCCTGACTTTC
TRBD1 | - | TRBJ2-3 | TRBV20-1 | CSAPGQGFTDTQYF | TGCAGTGCCCCGGGACAGGGGTTCACAGATACGCAGTATTTT
- | - | TRBJ2-1 | TRBV6-1 | CASRGSGSSYNEQFF | TGTGCCAGCAGGGGTTCAGGGAGCTCCTACAATGAGCAGTTCTTC
TRBD2 | - | TRBJ2-3 | TRBV25-1 | CASSELEGLAGKYSTDTQYF | TGTGCCAGCAGTGAATTAGAAGGACTAGCGGGAAAATATAGCACAGATACGCAGTATTTT
TRBD1 | many | TRBJ1-5 | TRBV18 | CASSPRDRGNQPQHF | TGTGCCAGCTCACCTAGGGACAGGGGAAATCAGCCCCAGCATTTT
- | many | TRBJ2-3 | TRBV5-6 | CASIQRHTDTQYF | TGTGCCAGCATCCAGCGGCACACAGATACGCAGTATTTT
TRBD1 | few | TRBJ2-7 | TRBV2 | CASRAMTGNPYEQYF | TGTGCCAGCCGCGCCATGACAGGGAATCCTTACGAGCAGTACTTC
- | - | TRBJ1-3 | TRBV20-1 | CSARGGRNTIYF | TGCAGTGCTAGGGGGGGCCGAAACACCATATATTTT
TRBD1 | - | TRBJ1-1 | TRBV5-1 | CASSLPGTGEAFF | TGCGCCAGCAGCTTACCCGGGACAGGTGAAGCTTTCTTT
TRBD1 | - | TRBJ2-7 | TRBV7-8 | CAGSRDRVYEQYF | TGTGCCGGCAGCCGGGACAGGGTTTACGAGCAGTACTTC
- | many | TRBJ1-4 | TRBV19 | CASSIGEKLFF | TGTGCCAGTAGTATAGGTGAAAAACTGTTTTTT
TRBD2 | - | TRBJ2-3 | TRBV2 | CASTQGLAEGRDTQYF | TGTGCCAGCACTCAAGGACTAGCGGAGGGGCGTGATACGCAGTATTTT
- | - | TRBJ2-1 | TRBV15 | CATICVLLCQQLPGTPEGGEQFF | -
TRBD1 | - | TRBJ2-3 | TRBV6-1 | CASRDRGTSDTQYF | TGTGCCAGCAGGGACAGGGGGACCTCAGATACGCAGTATTTT
- | - | TRBJ1-1 | TRBV4-2 | CASSLGARDRIGNTEAFF | TGTGCCAGCAGCTTAGGCGCTCGGGACCGCATAGGGAACACTGAAGCTTTCTTT
- | medium-sized | TRBJ2-1 | TRBV20-1 | CSARDEAAARVSSYNEQFF | TGCAGTGCTAGAGATGAGGCTGCTGCCAGGGTAAGCTCCTACAATGAGCAGTTCTTC
- | - | TRBJ1-2 | TRBV7-3 | CASSSAHRSGYTF | TGTGCCAGCAGCTCGGCCCACAGGTCTGGCTACACCTTC